The rows below give T cell receptor beta chains drawn from one sample of a study of OX40 agonist ivuxolimab in advanced cancers. Assay: immunoSEQ multiplex PCR; the TCRdb copy retains only in-frame clones and omits some. This sample has tens of thousands of clones, with around 89% found just once. Sequenced material: CD4+ or CD8+ T cells sorted from blood, taken in a trial of the OX40 agonist ivuxolimab. The source of these receptors is an adult with an advanced solid tumor such as melanoma, head and neck, liver or kidney cancer. Each CDR3 is given with its conserved first and last residue. A D gene is named only where the DNA matches it firmly. Clone size is not always given. Where it is, it says once, few, many or a class for expanded clones.

clone_size d_call j_call v_call cdr3_aa cdr3_nt
- - TRBJ2-1 TRBV9 CASSVDGGQTYNEQFF TGTGCCAGCAGCGTAGACGGGGGACAAACATACAATGAGCAGTTCTTC
- TRBD2 TRBJ2-1 TRBV6-5 CASSVLAGLRHEQFF TGTGCCAGCAGTGTCTTAGCGGGACTACGGCATGAGCAGTTCTTC
- - TRBJ2-7 TRBV28 CASSLPGEGSYEQYF TGTGCCAGCAGTCTGCCTGGCGAGGGGTCCTACGAGCAGTACTTC
- - TRBJ2-7 TRBV27 CASSTTLVSYEQYF TGTGCCAGCAGTACGACACTAGTGTCCTACGAGCAGTACTTC
- TRBD1 TRBJ2-7 TRBV27 CASSWDRQGSYEQYF TGTGCCAGCAGTTGGGATCGACAGGGTTCTTACGAGCAGTACTTC
- TRBD1 TRBJ1-1 TRBV5-6 CASSLGTGTEAFF TGTGCCAGCAGCTTGGGGACAGGGACTGAAGCTTTCTTT
- - TRBJ2-1 TRBV19 CASSISDSSYNEQFF TGTGCCAGTAGTATAAGCGATAGCTCCTACAATGAGCAGTTCTTC
once - TRBJ2-7 TRBV4-2 CASSQDGGAYEQYF TGTGCCAGCAGCCAAGATGGAGGAGCCTACGAGCAGTACTTC
- TRBD1 TRBJ2-1 TRBV18 CASSLAGTEYNEQFF TGTGCCAGCTCACTCGCCGGGACAGAATACAATGAGCAGTTCTTC
- TRBD1 TRBJ2-7 TRBV27 CASSLGRQGLEQYF TGTGCCAGCAGTTTGGGAAGACAGGGTCTCGAGCAGTACTTC
- - TRBJ1-6 TRBV7-9 CASSLNSPLHF TGTGCCAGCAGCTTAAATTCACCCCTCCACTTT
- - TRBJ2-3 TRBV11-3 CASKKGGGGTDTQYF TGTGCCAGCAAAAAGGGGGGAGGAGGCACAGATACGCAGTATTTT
- - TRBJ2-2 TRBV7-9 CASSFTTGELFF TGTGCCAGCAGCTTCACCACCGGGGAGCTGTTTTTT
- TRBD1 TRBJ2-7 TRBV6-5 CASSYSDPGQEYEQYF TGTGCCAGCAGTTACTCCGACCCCGGACAGGAGTACGAGCAGTACTTC
once - TRBJ2-7 TRBV28 CASSLVGGEQYF TGTGCCAGCAGTTTAGTAGGGGGCGAGCAGTACTTC
- TRBD1 TRBJ2-7 TRBV7-6 CASSLAGDRGSYEQYF TGTGCCAGCAGCTTAGCGGGGGACAGGGGTTCCTACGAGCAGTACTTC
- TRBD2 TRBJ2-7 TRBV19 CASSRATSGTYEQYF TGTGCCAGTAGTCGCGCGACTAGCGGCACATACGAGCAGTACTTC
- TRBD1 TRBJ2-5 TRBV7-2 CASSLGDRGEETQYF TGTGCCAGCAGCTTAGGTGACAGGGGGGAAGAGACCCAGTACTTC
once TRBD1 TRBJ2-7 TRBV5-4 CASSPKGQGTYEQYF TGTGCCAGCAGCCCCAAAGGACAGGGGACCTACGAGCAGTACTTC
once - TRBJ2-2 TRBV28 CASSPPGHPNTGELFF TGTGCCAGCAGTCCCCCGGGACACCCGAACACCGGGGAGCTGTTTTTT
- - TRBJ1-5 TRBV19 CASSTSLYGNQPQHF TGTGCCAGTAGTACCTCCCTTTATGGCAATCAGCCCCAGCATTTT
- - TRBJ2-3 TRBV14 CASSFTLSSTDTQYF TGTGCCAGCAGCTTCACCCTCTCCTCCACAGATACGCAGTATTTT
once TRBD1 TRBJ2-6 TRBV4-2 CASSQNRGSGANVLTF TGTGCCAGCAGCCAAAACAGGGGGTCTGGGGCCAACGTCCTGACTTTC
- - TRBJ2-1 TRBV4-3 CASSQGSAYNNEQFF TGCGCCAGCAGCCAAGGATCGGCTTATAACAATGAGCAGTTCTTC
- - TRBJ2-7 TRBV5-5 CASSLGYYEQYF TGTGCCAGCAGCTTGGGTTACTACGAGCAGTACTTC
- TRBD2 TRBJ2-1 TRBV10-3 CAIATSGGYNEQFF TGTGCCATCGCAACTAGCGGGGGTTACAATGAGCAGTTCTTC
- TRBD2 TRBJ2-7 TRBV7-6 CASSSGLAGATYEQYF TGTGCCAGCAGCTCGGGACTAGCGGGCGCAACCTACGAGCAGTACTTC
- TRBD1 TRBJ1-4 TRBV6-6 CASIRGGQGADEKLFF TGTGCCAGCATACGGGGGGGACAGGGGGCAGATGAAAAACTGTTTTTT
- - TRBJ2-2 TRBV27 CASSFMGRVTGELFF TGTGCCAGCAGTTTTATGGGGCGGGTCACCGGGGAGCTGTTTTTT
- - TRBJ1-2 TRBV19 CASSSPGSTHYGYTF TGTGCCAGTAGTTCCCCAGGGTCCACCCACTATGGCTACACCTTC
- TRBD2 TRBJ2-3 TRBV18 CASSPDGLAGATDTQYF TGTGCCAGCTCACCAGATGGACTAGCGGGAGCCACAGATACGCAGTATTTT
once TRBD2 TRBJ2-3 TRBV4-3 CASSLGLAGNTDTQYF TGCGCCAGCTCCTTGGGACTAGCGGGGAACACAGATACGCAGTATTTT
- - TRBJ2-1 TRBV11-2 CASSLATGLYNEQFF TGTGCCAGCAGCTTAGCGACAGGCCTTTACAATGAGCAGTTCTTC
- - TRBJ2-7 TRBV28 CASSSMSSTITYEQYF TGTGCCAGCAGTTCCATGTCCTCTACTATCACCTACGAGCAGTACTTC
- TRBD2 TRBJ2-1 TRBV13 CASSLRLAGGNEQFF TGTGCCAGCAGCTTAAGGCTAGCGGGAGGAAATGAGCAGTTCTTC
once - TRBJ2-7 TRBV6-5 CASSYSSGAYEQYF TGTGCCAGCAGTTACTCGTCAGGAGCCTACGAGCAGTACTTC
- - TRBJ2-3 TRBV19 CASSGRTSTDTQYF TGTGCCAGTAGTGGGCGAACTAGCACAGATACGCAGTATTTT
once TRBD1 TRBJ2-1 TRBV13 CASTLSGTGDSGEQFF TGTGCCAGCACCCTATCCGGGACAGGGGATTCGGGTGAGCAGTTCTTC
few - TRBJ1-5 TRBV4-1 CASSQNAAQPQHF TGCGCCAGCAGCCAAAATGCGGCTCAGCCCCAGCATTTT
- - TRBJ2-5 TRBV7-2 CASSLVNQETQYF TGTGCCAGCAGCTTAGTAAACCAAGAGACCCAGTACTTC
- TRBD1 TRBJ2-1 TRBV7-2 CASSLVGRGNSYNEQFF TGTGCCAGCAGCTTAGTGGGCAGGGGGAACTCCTACAATGAGCAGTTCTTC